A selection of T cell receptor beta chains follows, all from one sample in a study of read filtering for tumor transcriptome and immune sequencing. Via MiXCR, TCRdb re-called the reads, giving one row per CDR3 protein. The table lists more than 100,000 distinct CDR3 sequences, 10% to 15% of them singletons, with 11% in the top ten. What was sequenced was a population of CD138-negative cells sorted from bone marrow. Receptor source: a donor at least 40 years old with multiple myeloma. The CDR3 runs from the conserved cysteine through the conserved F or W. D genes are given only for firm matches. Only part of the rows carry a size: once, few, many, or a class if the clone is expanded.

TRBV12-3/TRBV12-4,many,10,NA,TRBJ1-1,CASSLTEAFF,TGTGCCAGCAGTTTAACTGAAGCTTTCTTT
TRBV30,many,12,TRBD1,TRBJ1-2,CASGQGGYGYTF,TGTGCCTCAGGACAGGGAGGTTATGGCTACACCTTC
TRBV5-1,many,13,NA,TRBJ1-4,CASTTTGAEKLFF,TGCGCCAGCACCACAACCGGGGCTGAAAAACTGTTTTTT
TRBV3-1,few,14,NA,TRBJ1-5,CASSHLSSNQPQHF,TGTGCCAGCAGCCATCTATCTAGCAATCAGCCCCAGCATTTT
TRBV3-1,few,16,NA,TRBJ2-5,CASSRPYATSQETQYF,TGTGCCAGCAGCCGACCCTACGCGACTAGCCAAGAGACCCAGTACTTC
TRBV3-1,many,15,NA,TRBJ2-2,CASSQDASNTGELFF,TGTGCCAGCAGCCAAGACGCGTCCAACACCGGGGAGCTGTTTTTT
TRBV20-1,many,13,NA,TRBJ2-1,CSASPTSYNEQFF,TGCAGTGCTAGCCCTACCTCCTACAATGAGCAGTTCTTC
TRBV6-2/TRBV6-3,many,14,NA,TRBJ1-1,CASSYRGGTTEAFF,TGTGCCAGCAGTTACCGAGGAGGGACCACTGAAGCTTTCTTT
TRBV29-1,NA,12,NA,TRBJ1-3,CSVDGLGNTIYF,TGCAGCGTTGATGGACTCGGAAACACCATATATTTT
TRBV7-2,NA,16,TRBD2,TRBJ2-3,CASSPRAGGSTDTQYF,TGTGCCAGCAGCCCCCGGGCGGGAGGTAGCACAGATACGCAGTATTTT
TRBV30,many,14,NA,TRBJ1-1,CAWMPNTAGTEAFF,TGTGCCTGGATGCCCAACACGGCGGGAACTGAAGCTTTCTTT
TRBV15,many,16,TRBD2,TRBJ2-1,CATSRGTAGGEGEQFF,TGTGCCACCAGCAGAGGAACAGCGGGAGGCGAGGGAGAGCAGTTCTTC
TRBV10-3,many,13,NA,TRBJ1-4,CAIRPGVAEKLFF,TGTGCCATCCGTCCGGGGGTGGCTGAAAAACTGTTTTTT
TRBV29-1,many,12,TRBD2,TRBJ2-1,CSGGLAGSEQFF,TGCAGCGGGGGACTAGCGGGATCTGAGCAGTTCTTC
TRBV20-1,NA,15,TRBD1,TRBJ2-7,CSARDGTGVFDEQYF,TGCAGTGCTAGAGATGGGACAGGGGTCTTCGACGAGCAGTACTTC
TRBV20-1,many,14,NA,TRBJ1-1,CSASPGHRNTEAFF,TGCAGTGCTTCCCCGGGACACAGGAACACTGAAGCTTTCTTT
TRBV6-1,many,14,TRBD1,TRBJ2-5,CASSVDRGRETQYF,TGTGCCAGCAGTGTGGACAGGGGGAGAGAGACCCAGTACTTC
TRBV6-5,many,15,NA,TRBJ2-7,CASSYSWTGPYEQYF,TGTGCCAGCAGTTACTCCTGGACGGGCCCCTACGAGCAGTACTTC
TRBV12-3/TRBV12-4,many,16,TRBD1,TRBJ2-1,CASTPWGRDSFPEQFF,TGTGCCAGCACCCCGTGGGGCCGGGACAGTTTTCCTGAGCAGTTCTTC
TRBV30,NA,16,NA,TRBJ2-3,CAWSPGQRTTRDTQYF,TGTGCCTGGAGTCCGGGGCAGAGGACGACGAGAGATACGCAGTATTTT
TRBV7-9,many,16,TRBD2,TRBJ2-5,CASSLGTASGRETQYF,TGTGCCAGCAGCTTAGGGACAGCCAGCGGGAGAGAGACCCAGTACTTC
TRBV7-2,many,12,NA,TRBJ2-3,CASSAVGDTQYF,TGTGCCAGCAGCGCGGTCGGGGATACGCAGTATTTT
TRBV12-3/TRBV12-4,many,14,NA,TRBJ2-3,CASSPQGFADTQYF,TGTGCCAGCAGTCCACAGGGTTTCGCAGATACGCAGTATTTT
TRBV14,many,16,NA,TRBJ2-3,CASSQDRGSVTDTQYF,TGTGCCAGCAGCCAAGATCGGGGCTCCGTCACAGATACGCAGTATTTT
TRBV19,many,15,NA,TRBJ2-1,CASSMERDIYNEQFF,TGTGCCAGTAGTATGGAGCGGGACATCTACAATGAGCAGTTCTTC
TRBV28,few,13,TRBD1,TRBJ2-4,CASSSGQLNIQYF,TGTGCCAGCAGTTCGGGACAGTTAAACATTCAGTACTTC
TRBV5-8,many,15,TRBD1,TRBJ2-6,CASEPGGSGANVLTF,TGTGCCAGCGAACCAGGGGGCTCCGGGGCCAACGTCCTGACTTTC
TRBV7-2,many,14,NA,TRBJ2-3,CASRRRAGPDTQYF,TGTGCCAGCAGACGGAGGGCCGGTCCGGATACGCAGTATTTT
TRBV27,many,15,TRBD2,TRBJ2-3,CASSLGLAGADTQYF,TGTGCCAGCAGCTTAGGACTAGCGGGAGCAGATACGCAGTATTTT
TRBV7-9,many,13,NA,TRBJ2-7,CASSLDFQGEQYF,TGTGCCAGCAGCTTAGATTTTCAGGGTGAGCAGTACTTC
TRBV5-1,NA,15,NA,TRBJ1-1,CASSTRQAANTEAFF,TGCGCCAGCAGCACCCGACAGGCGGCGAACACTGAAGCTTTCTTT
TRBV30,many,12,NA,TRBJ2-7,CAWRHSTYEQYF,TGTGCCTGGAGGCACAGCACCTACGAGCAGTACTTC
TRBV27,NA,15,NA,TRBJ1-1,CASSLKGSMNTEAFF,TGTGCCAGCAGTTTAAAGGGGTCCATGAACACTGAAGCTTTCTTT
TRBV7-2,many,15,TRBD2,TRBJ2-1,CASSSQSGRANEQFF,TGTGCCAGCAGCTCCCAAAGCGGGAGGGCCAATGAGCAGTTCTTC
TRBV11-2,many,15,TRBD1,TRBJ2-1,CASSFPGQGPREQFF,TGTGCCAGCAGCTTCCCGGGACAGGGACCCAGGGAGCAGTTCTTC
TRBV5-6,few,15,NA,TRBJ2-7,CASTQNIGSFYEQYF,TGTGCCAGCACCCAAAATATCGGGAGTTTCTACGAGCAGTACTTC
TRBV10-3,many,15,TRBD2,TRBJ2-1,CAISERTSGHNEQFF,TGTGCCATCAGTGAAAGGACTAGCGGCCACAATGAGCAGTTCTTC
TRBV20-1,many,14,TRBD1,TRBJ2-3,CSARDPQGADTQYF,TGCAGTGCTAGAGATCCGCAGGGGGCAGATACGCAGTATTTT
TRBV7-2,many,15,NA,TRBJ1-4,CASSLGGVANEKLFF,TGTGCCAGCAGCTTAGGTGGGGTGGCTAATGAAAAACTGTTTTTT
TRBV3-1,many,15,NA,TRBJ2-1,CASSSGSPGYNEQFF,TGTGCCAGCAGTTCCGGGTCGCCGGGCTACAATGAGCAGTTCTTC
TRBV3-1,many,16,NA,TRBJ2-1,CASSQAGTPTRNEQFF,TGTGCCAGCAGCCAGGCCGGGACACCGACCCGCAATGAGCAGTTCTTC
TRBV3-1,many,17,TRBD2,TRBJ2-3,CASSQDSGGASTDTQYF,TGTGCCAGCAGCCAAGACAGCGGGGGGGCCAGCACAGATACGCAGTATTTT
TRBV28,many,13,NA,TRBJ2-3,CASGSLPTDTQYF,TGTGCCAGCGGGAGCCTCCCCACAGATACGCAGTATTTT
TRBV7-9,NA,16,TRBD2,TRBJ2-7,CASSYYGSGSSYEQYF,TGTGCCAGCAGCTACTACGGCAGCGGGAGCTCCTACGAGCAGTACTTC
TRBV19,many,15,NA,TRBJ2-5,CASSLGRIKQETQYF,TGTGCCAGTAGTCTCGGACGAATTAAACAAGAGACCCAGTACTTC
TRBV5-1,many,12,NA,TRBJ2-1,CASSYSGYEQFF,TGCGCCAGCAGCTATTCGGGCTATGAGCAGTTCTTC
TRBV30,many,14,TRBD2,TRBJ2-2,CAWKTSGNTGELFF,TGTGCCTGGAAGACTAGCGGGAACACCGGGGAGCTGTTTTTT